This entry is about one T cell receptor beta chain. Antigen specificity is unknown. This entry is derived from a study of cytomegalovirus exposure and HLA in healthy donors. Primers: 60 Vbeta forward and 13 Jbeta reverse. Clones were read by immunoSEQ multiplex PCR, and TCRdb kept only the in-frame ones, dropping some. This table holds more than 110,000 clones, around four fifths found once. Broader study findings: Follow-up analysis later connected one missense variant in DCLRE1C with trimming of TCR beta V- and J-genes.

Germline V CDR1 and CDR2: SGDLS, YYNGEE. The CDR3 loop spans 16 amino acids. With 3 bases removed from V and 0 bases from J, the gap between germline ends came to 13 bases. The sample consisted of PBMCs. V gene TRBV9 combines with J gene TRBJ2-1; TRBD1 is a possible D gene (6 bases). The TCR sequence derives from a man aged 25 to 40 in good health and CMV-seronegative. The CDR3 nucleotides read TGTGCCAGCAGCGCCCCGGGACACATCTCCTACAATGAGCAGTTCTTC. Translating it yields CASSAPGHISYNEQFF. The complete variable domain, with remaining parts taken from reference TRBV9 and TRBJ2-1, reads DSGVTQTPKHLITATGQRVTLRCSPRSGDLSVYWYQQSLDQGLQFLIQYYNGEERAKGNILERFSAQQFPDLHSELNLSSLELGDSALYFCASSAPGHISYNEQFFGPGTRLTVL.